The 22 T cell receptor beta chains below come from one sample, sequenced in a study of blood T cell repertoires in COVID-19 (dated by TCRdb to the early 2020s). The library relied on the immunoSEQ multiplex PCR assay. TCRdb's version of the immuneACCESS table is confined to in-frame rearrangements and falls short of the full clone set. An unresolved V gene accounts for under half of the shortfall where checked; the remainder is of unknown origin. The sample table records approximately 140,000 clones; about 80% of these occur just once. Roughly 15% of the sample belongs to the ten largest clones. The sample taken for sequencing was peripheral blood. These receptors were obtained from a middle-aged man with acute or convalescent COVID-19.

The chain recombines TRBV29-1 with TRBJ1-4, with D possibly being TRBD1 (5 bases). V was clipped by 0 bases and J by 7 bases, with 12 bases between them. Germline CDR1 reads SQVTM; CDR2 reads ANQGSEA. The CDR3 is 14 amino acids. CDR3 sequence: CSVEEGQGGEKLFF. The CDR3 DNA reads TGCAGCGTTGAAGAAGGCCAGGGCGGTGAAAAACTGTTTTTT.

The chain combines TRBV12-5 with TRBJ2-2; 7 bases line up with TRBD1. Germline V gene data show CDR1 as LGHNT and CDR2 as FRNRAP. CDR3 size: 14 residues. The trim removed 4 bases at V and 5 bases at J, leaving 4 bases unmatched. The CDR3 coding sequence is TGTGCTAGTGGTTGGGGGACAGCGACCGGGGAGCTGTTTTTT. Protein sequence: CASGWGTATGELFF.

This chain links TRBV18 with TRBJ2-2; D possibly corresponds to TRBD1 (5 bases). Germline V gives CDR1 KGHSH, CDR2 LQKENI. V was trimmed by 1 base and J by 0 bases, leaving 9 bases between them. The CDR3 runs to 16 residues. The chain's CDR3 is CASSPLGRANTGELFF. The CDR3 DNA follows: TGTGCCAGCTCACCACTTGGCAGGGCGAACACCGGGGAGCTGTTTTTT.

V is TRBV30 and J is TRBJ2-5; tentative D call: TRBD2 (6 bases). The CDR3 runs to 15 residues. CDR1 and CDR2 (germline): GTSNPN, SVGIG (reference sequence). The V end was cut by 2 bases, the J end by 4 bases, with 17 bases between. The CDR3 loop reads CAWSNGGTRGETQYF. CDR3 DNA sequence: TGTGCCTGGAGTAATGGGGGGACCCGGGGAGAGACCCAGTACTTC.

The chain combines TRBV6-2 or TRBV6-3 with TRBJ1-6, with D perhaps TRBD1 (5 bases). The ends were cut back, 2 bases at V and 6 bases at J, with 14 bases in the middle. Germline V gene lookup returns CDR1 MNHEY and CDR2 SVGEGT. There are 16 residues in the CDR3. In DNA, the CDR3 is TGTGCCAGCAGTTACCCCCCCGACAGTTTTAATTCACCCCTCCACTTT. Its protein product is CASSYPPDSFNSPLHF.

This clone was recorded once. The J gene is TRBJ1-2, the V gene TRBV2, with D hard to call. Germline V lookup: CDR1 SNHLY, CDR2 FYNNEI. The V gene lost 6 bases and the J gene lost 4 bases, with 6 bases spanning the gap. CDR3 length equals 11 residues. CDR3 region: CASRASYGYTF. The CDR3 coding sequence is TGTGCCAGCAGGGCCAGCTATGGCTACACCTTC.

In this sample, this clone turned up once. The chain couples TRBV3-1 (or the pseudogene TRBV3-2) to TRBJ2-3; D not certain. V was pared by 1 base and J by 3 bases, with 5 bases between. The CDR3 has 13 residues. Germline V gene data show CDR1 as LGHDT and CDR2 as YNNKEL (reference sequence). CDR3 residues: CASSQVVTDTQYF. CDR3 coding DNA: TGTGCCAGCAGCCAAGTAGTAACAGATACGCAGTATTTT.

The sample holds a few counts of this clone. The chain links TRBV27 to TRBJ1-5; 9 nucleotides align to TRBD1. Germline loops: CDR1 MNHEY, CDR2 SMNVEV (reference sequence). The V gene end was trimmed by 4 bases and the J gene end by 4 bases; junction bases not matched to a gene: 2. The CDR3 covers 14 residues. Here the CDR3 reads CASSYDRGNQPQHF. CDR3 nucleotides: TGTGCCAGCAGTTACGACAGGGGGAATCAGCCCCAGCATTTT.

The V call is TRBV30, the J call TRBJ1-6, with 7 bases that match TRBD1. J gave up 10 bases and V 3 bases, and 15 bases lay outside the gene matches. The CDR3 runs 16 residues. Germline V gene sequence: CDR1 GTSNPN, CDR2 SVGIG (reference sequence). CDR3 amino acids: CAWRDRVDLFRSPLHF. In nucleotides, the CDR3 is TGTGCCTGGAGAGACAGGGTGGATCTATTTCGGTCACCCCTCCACTTT.

This chain joins TRBV24-1 and TRBJ2-2, with TRBD1 matching over 11 bases. V shed 4 bases and J 4 bases; nucleotides not matched to a gene: 7. The germline V gene has CDR1 KGHDR and CDR2 SFDVKD. This CDR3 spans 17 amino acids. This CDR3 reads CATSDPTGTGGTGELFF. CDR3 nucleotide sequence: TGTGCCACCAGTGACCCTACCGGGACAGGGGGCACCGGGGAGCTGTTTTTT.

This clone has just one count. V and J are TRBV6-5 and TRBJ1-2, with a weak D call TRBD1 (5 bases). This CDR3 has 14 amino acids. V gave up 6 bases and J gave up 4 bases, with 15 bases separating them. Germline V gene data show CDR1 as MNHEY and CDR2 as SVGAGI. The CDR3 sequence is CASSPERGAYGYTF. The CDR3 nucleotides read TGTGCCAGCAGCCCAGAAAGGGGTGCCTATGGCTACACCTTC.

This clone showed up just once. The V gene is TRBV7-3, the J gene TRBJ2-3; D is unclear. Germline assignment: CDR1 SGHTA and CDR2 FQGTGA. V gave up 5 bases and J gave up 0 bases, with 6 bases separating them. The CDR3 runs to 13 residues. CDR3 sequence: CASSPGSTDTQYF. The CDR3 region has the DNA TGTGCCAGCAGCCCCGGTAGCACAGATACGCAGTATTTT. The variable domain in full, with the rest retrieved from reference TRBV7-3 and TRBJ2-3, is GAGVSQTPSNKVTEKGKYVELRCDPISGHTALYWYRQSLGQGPEFLIYFQGTGAADDSGLPNDRFFAVRPEGSVSTLKIQRTERGDSAVYLCASSPGSTDTQYFGPGTRLTVL.

V is TRBV6-4 and J is TRBJ2-3, with 9 bases that match TRBD1. The CDR3 spans 16 residues. The V gene's germline CDR1 is MRHNA and CDR2 SNTAGT. Unmatched junction bases numbered 9, after V lost 4 bases and J lost 4 bases. DNA for the CDR3: TGTGCCAGCAGTGTCACAGGGGGCGCAGGTGCAGATACGCAGTATTTT. Translation: CASSVTGGAGADTQYF.

The chain is built from TRBV6-5 and TRBJ1-1; D is undetermined. The length of the CDR3 is 14 residues. The V and J ends lost 0 bases and 4 bases respectively, with 9 bases between them. The germline V gene encodes CDR1 MNHEY and CDR2 SVGAGI. In DNA form, the CDR3 reads TGTGCCAGCAGTTACTCTGAGGGCGGCACTGAAGCTTTCTTT. This encodes CASSYSEGGTEAFF.

This clone was counted a few times. The V call is TRBV2, the J call TRBJ2-5; 12 bases map to TRBD2. The CDR3 loop spans 15 amino acids. From germline, CDR1 is SNHLY and CDR2 FYNNEI. Trimming at V came to 5 bases and at J to 5 bases, leaving 6 bases not matched to a gene. CDR3 residues: CASSLGLAGMETQYF. The CDR3 coding sequence is TGTGCCAGCAGTCTCGGACTAGCGGGGATGGAGACCCAGTACTTC.

The gene calls are TRBV5-1 and TRBJ1-2, with D maybe TRBD1 (6 bases). Trimming pared 1 base from V and 8 bases from J, leaving 12 bases between. The CDR3 covers 13 residues. CDR1 and CDR2 from the germline V gene are SGHRS and YFSETQ. The CDR3 sequence is CASSLSQGQGYTF. In DNA, the CDR3 is TGCGCCAGCAGCTTGTCCCAGGGGCAAGGCTACACCTTC.

The chain is built from TRBV28 and TRBJ1-3; D is perhaps TRBD1 (5 bases). Looked up from germline, CDR1 is MDHEN and CDR2 is SYDVKM. V lost 5 bases and J lost 4, with 18 bases in between. This CDR3 spans 16 amino acids. CDR3 residues: CASSARTPFGGNTIYF. DNA of the CDR3: TGTGCCAGCAGTGCCCGGACACCCTTCGGGGGAAACACCATATATTTT.

This clone was seen a handful of times. The chain carries TRBV3-1 (or the pseudogene TRBV3-2) and TRBJ2-7; 9 bases align to TRBD1. The CDR3 consists of 18 residues. Trimming at V came to 5 bases and at J to 3 bases, leaving 17 bases not matched to a gene. Looked up from germline, CDR1 is LGHDT and CDR2 is YNNKEL (reference sequence). The CDR3 loop reads CASSLTSATGGLRYEQYF. The CDR3 coding sequence is TGTGCCAGCAGCTTGACATCAGCAACAGGGGGCCTACGCTACGAGCAGTACTTC.

V is TRBV18 and J is TRBJ1-4, with D perhaps matching TRBD1 (5 bases). Germline CDR1 KGHSH, CDR2 LQKENI. Trimming cost V 6 bases and J 0 bases, with 8 bases left between them. The CDR3 sequence is 14 residues long. The CDR3 region has the DNA TGTGCCAGCTCGAAGACAGCAACTAATGAAAAACTGTTTTTT. Encoded protein: CASSKTATNEKLFF.

V usage is TRBV10-2 and J usage is TRBJ2-7; no firm D call. This CDR3 is built from 13 residues. The germline V and J ends were trimmed by 0 bases and 2 bases, with 5 bases remaining between them. Germline-derived CDR1 and CDR2 are WSHSY and SAAADI. This CDR3 is CASSESRTYEQYF. The CDR3 nucleotides read TGCGCCAGCAGTGAGTCGAGGACCTACGAGCAGTACTTC.

The chain recombines TRBV5-6 with TRBJ1-3; D remains unclear. This CDR3 contains 18 residues. Looked up from germline, CDR1 is SGHDT and CDR2 is YYEEEE. The V end was cut by 1 base, the J end by 3 bases, with 20 bases between. In DNA form, the CDR3 reads TGTGCCAGCAGCTTGTCCCCCCAGCAGGTCATACATGGAAACACCATATATTTT. It codes for CASSLSPQQVIHGNTIYF.

This clone was detected a few times. The CDR3 region has the DNA TGTGCCAGCAGCCTTGGGACAGTTGGAAACACCATATATTTT. It yields the protein CASSLGTVGNTIYF. The chain has TRBV2 and TRBJ1-3; 7 nucleotides align to TRBD1. The trim removed 6 bases at V and 3 bases at J, leaving 5 bases unmatched. This CDR3 is 14 amino acids long. CDR1 is SNHLY and CDR2 is FYNNEI in the germline V gene.